This T cell receptor (beta chain) was observed in a study of glioma-infiltrating T cells after dendritic cell vaccination. Profiling relied on immunoSEQ multiplex PCR, and the TCRdb table lists in-frame clones only, not all of them. The sample includes over 70,000 clones, over 70% seen only once; the top ten take under 2.5%. This clone was found a few times. The CDR3 contains 15 residues. Germline values: CDR1 SGHDT, CDR2 YYEEEE. V was pared by 0 bases and J by 7 bases, with 6 bases of the junction left unmatched. This sample comprised blood, obtained before dendritic cell vaccination. The clonotype was recovered from a human donor with glioblastoma. The V gene is TRBV5-6, the J gene TRBJ2-3, with TRBD1 identical over 9 bases. For the CDR3, the DNA is TGTGCCAGCAGCTTGGTTGGACAGGGGATGAATACGCAGTATTTT. Its protein product is CASSLVGQGMNTQYF.